This T cell receptor beta chain was profiled in a study of T-cell reconstitution after alpha-beta-depleted transplantation in children. Preparation of the TCRbeta library used unique molecular identifiers. MiXCR, run by TCRdb on the PCR reads, gives a single entry per CDR3 protein. The sample shows approximately 510,000 distinct CDR3 sequences, around 16% of them seen only once. This clonotype was observed a few times. Trimming took 7 bases from V and 5 from J; bases not matched to a gene: 10. The CDR3 spans 14 residues. Germline V CDR1 and CDR2: SQVTM, ANQGSEA. The input for sequencing was PBMCs from the stem cell graft donor, taken from the stem cell graft. The receptor comes from a human donor who donated a stem cell graft to a child with acute lymphoblastic leukemia. The rearrangement uses TRBV29-1 and TRBJ2-3, with 9 bases identical to TRBD2. CDR3 sequence (DNA): TGCAGCGGCCGTAGCGGGAGTAAGAAAGATACGCAGTATTTT. Amino acids: CSGRSGSKKDTQYF.